This entry lists 21 T cell receptor beta chains sequenced from one sample in a study of blood T cell repertoires in COVID-19. Sequenced by immunoSEQ multiplex PCR; TCRdb stores in-frame clones only, minus some. Here the sample spans about 100,000 clones, 84% being singletons. Sequences were obtained from peripheral blood. The receptor source for this set is a human donor in a cohort sampled during active COVID-19.

DNA of the CDR3: TGCGCCAGCAGCCCCTATGGGTTTGGAGGAGAGACCCAGTACTTC. Its protein product is CASSPYGFGGETQYF. This chain uses TRBV4-1 with TRBJ2-5; TRBD2 might be the D (5 bases). CDR3 length: 15 residues. V gave up 4 bases and J gave up 4 bases, with 16 bases separating them. Germline loops: CDR1 MGHRA, CDR2 YSYEKL.

The V call is TRBV18, the J call TRBJ2-2; perhaps TRBD1 as D (6 bases). Per germline, CDR1 KGHSH and CDR2 LQKENI. The CDR3 sequence is 15 residues long. The germline V and J ends were trimmed by 4 bases and 2 bases, with 11 bases remaining between them. CDR3 DNA: TGTGCCAGCTCACGGGACACGATAAACACCGGGGAGCTGTTTTTT. Protein: CASSRDTINTGELFF. The whole variable domain, filled in from reference TRBV18 and TRBJ2-2, reads NAGVMQNPRHLVRRRGQEARLRCSPMKGHSHVYWYRQLPEEGLKFMVYLQKENIIDESGMPKERFSAEFPKEGPSILRIQQVVRGDSAAYFCASSRDTINTGELFFGEGSRLTVL.

The V and J genes are TRBV5-4 and TRBJ1-1; D is possibly TRBD1 (5 bases). Between the trimmed V and J ends, which lost 4 bases and 8 bases, there was a span of 12 bases. This CDR3 has 12 amino acids. Germline CDR1 is SGHNT and CDR2 is YYREEE (reference sequence). CDR3 in amino acids: CASSKRGEEAFF. The CDR3 nucleotides are TGTGCCAGCAGCAAGCGGGGGGAGGAAGCTTTCTTT. The whole variable domain, remainder taken from reference TRBV5-4 and TRBJ1-1, is ETGVTQSPTHLIKTRGQQVTLRCSSQSGHNTVSWYQQALGQGPQFIFQYYREEENGRGNFPPRFSGLQFPNYSSELNVNALELDDSALYLCASSKRGEEAFFGQGTRLTVV.

The chain joins TRBV18 to TRBJ2-7; 9 bases are a match to TRBD1. Germline V CDR1 and CDR2: KGHSH, LQKENI. This CDR3 is 15 amino acids long. J lost 1 base, V lost 0 bases, and 1 base had no gene match. CDR3 DNA sequence: TGTGCCAGCTCACCACCAGGGACAGGGTCCTACGAGCAGTACTTC. It yields the protein CASSPPGTGSYEQYF.

The CDR3 here is CASSYVRGNNYGYTF. The DNA for the CDR3 is TGTGCCAGCAGTTACGTAAGGGGAAATAACTATGGCTACACCTTC. V and J are TRBV6-5 and TRBJ1-2, with D possibly TRBD1 on 5 matching bases. The V and J ends lost 2 bases and 1 base respectively, with 11 bases between them. CDR3 length: 15 amino acids. CDR1 and CDR2 from the germline V gene are MNHEY and SVGAGI.

V and J are TRBV6-6 and TRBJ1-6; D not certain. CDR1 MNHNY and CDR2 SVGAGI come from the germline V gene (reference sequence). The ends were cut back, 3 bases at V and 6 bases at J, with 15 bases in the middle. The CDR3 length is 16 residues. This chain's CDR3 is CASSYESGGLNSPLHF. The CDR3 nucleotides are TGTGCCAGCAGTTATGAGTCGGGAGGGCTTAATTCACCCCTCCACTTT.

The gene calls are TRBV12-5 and TRBJ1-2, with D perhaps TRBD1 (5 bases). The CDR3 sequence is 13 residues long. Trimming shortened V by 6 bases and J by 1 base, and 9 bases separated the two germline ends. Per germline, CDR1 LGHNT and CDR2 FRNRAP. CDR3 loop: CASGPDSNYGYTF. The CDR3 coding sequence is TGTGCTAGTGGCCCCGACAGTAACTATGGCTACACCTTC. The entire variable domain, with the rest obtained from reference TRBV12-5 and TRBJ1-2, is as follows: DARVTQTPRHKVTEMGQEVTMRCQPILGHNTVFWYRQTMMQGLELLAYFRNRAPLDDSGMPKDRFSAEMPDATLATLKIQPSEPRDSAVYFCASGPDSNYGYTFGSGTRLTVV.

The chain links TRBV6-1 to TRBJ2-7; D may be TRBD2 (6 bases). The CDR3 loop spans 15 amino acids. The V end lost 2 bases, the J end lost 4 bases, and 15 bases lay between the germline ends. The germline V gene encodes CDR1 MNHNS and CDR2 SASEGT. The CDR3 loop reads CASSELGGDGYEQYF. In DNA form, the CDR3 reads TGTGCCAGCAGTGAACTAGGCGGGGATGGTTACGAGCAGTACTTC.

V usage is TRBV7-8 and J usage is TRBJ2-3; tentative D call: TRBD2 (5 bases). Germline CDR1 SGHVS, CDR2 FQNEAQ. The V end was cut by 1 base, the J end by 6 bases, with 11 bases between. This CDR3 spans 14 amino acids. CDR3 DNA sequence: TGTGCCAGCAGCTTAGATCGGGGTTTGGATACGCAGTATTTT. Translated: CASSLDRGLDTQYF.

V and J are TRBV18 and TRBJ1-1, with 9 bases fitting TRBD1. With 4 bases clipped from V and 1 base from J, the junction kept 1 base outside the gene matches. The CDR3 consists of 14 residues. The germline gives CDR1 KGHSH, CDR2 LQKENI. The CDR3 sequence is CASSRDRANTEAFF. CDR3 nucleotide sequence: TGTGCCAGCTCACGGGACAGGGCGAACACTGAAGCTTTCTTT. Full variable domain (missing parts from reference TRBV18 and TRBJ1-1): NAGVMQNPRHLVRRRGQEARLRCSPMKGHSHVYWYRQLPEEGLKFMVYLQKENIIDESGMPKERFSAEFPKEGPSILRIQQVVRGDSAAYFCASSRDRANTEAFFGQGTRLTVV.

This chain joins TRBV28 and TRBJ2-5, with 7 bases fitting TRBD1. The length of the CDR3 is 12 residues. The junction had 5 bases not matched to a gene; V was cut back by 9 bases and J by 4 bases. The germline gives CDR1 MDHEN, CDR2 SYDVKM. The CDR3 loop is CASRTGGETQYF. CDR3 DNA: TGTGCCAGTCGGACAGGTGGAGAGACCCAGTACTTC.

The CDR3 reads CASSGQGVEPQHF. The CDR3, as DNA: TGTGCCAGCAGCGGACAGGGCGTCGAGCCCCAGCATTTT. The chain carries TRBV6-5 and TRBJ1-5; TRBD1 aligns across 8 bases. This CDR3 contains 13 residues. The J segment lost 8 bases and the V segment lost 6 bases, leaving 6 bases of the junction unmatched. The germline gives CDR1 MNHEY, CDR2 SVGAGI.

The chain uses TRBV5-1 and TRBJ1-4; tentative D call: TRBD1 (6 bases). V lost 5 bases, J lost 2 bases, and 13 bases lay in between. Germline CDR1 and CDR2: SGHRS and YFSETQ. This CDR3 region has 15 residues. The CDR3 DNA sequence: TGCGCCAGCAGGGAACAGGGCGGGACTAATGAAAAACTGTTTTTT. This translates into CASREQGGTNEKLFF. The entire variable domain, with the rest obtained from reference TRBV5-1 and TRBJ1-4, is as follows: KAGVTQTPRYLIKTRGQQVTLSCSPISGHRSVSWYQQTPGQGLQFLFEYFSETQRNKGNFPGRFSGRQFSNSRSEMNVSTLELGDSALYLCASREQGGTNEKLFFGSGTQLSVL.

The rearrangement joins TRBV4-3 to TRBJ2-2, with TRBD1 as a possible D gene (6 bases). The germline gives CDR1 LGHNA, CDR2 YSLEER. CDR3 size: 15 residues. With 0 bases removed from V and 7 bases from J, the gap between germline ends came to 12 bases. CDR3 in DNA: TGCGCCAGCAGCCAAGACTTCAGGGGCCTCGGGGAGCTGTTTTTT. As protein: CASSQDFRGLGELFF.

This clone has only one observation. The genes are TRBV11-3 and TRBJ1-2, with D maybe TRBD1 (5 bases). Trimming took off 3 bases at V and 2 bases at J, with 7 bases between the two ends. Per germline, CDR1 SGHNT and CDR2 YENEEA. There are 13 residues in the CDR3. In DNA form, the CDR3 reads TGTGCCAGCAGCTTCCAGGGAAACTATGGCTACACCTTC. Amino acid sequence: CASSFQGNYGYTF. The whole variable domain, remainder taken from reference TRBV11-3 and TRBJ1-2, is EAGVVQSPRYKIIEKKQPVAFWCNPISGHNTLYWYLQNLGQGPELLIRYENEEAVDDSQLPKDRFSAERLKGVDSTLKIQPAELGDSAVYLCASSFQGNYGYTFGSGTRLTVV.

The V call is TRBV14, the J call TRBJ1-2; D gene uncertain. V lost 0 bases to trimming and J lost 8 bases, with 10 bases between them. The germline CDR1 and CDR2 sequences are SGHDN and FVKESK. The CDR3 is made up of 13 amino acids. CDR3 nucleotide sequence: TGTGCCAGCAGCCAAGATCGTGCAGGAGGCTACACCTTC. Its protein is CASSQDRAGGYTF.

The chain couples TRBV11-1 to TRBJ1-1; the D is unclear. CDR3 length equals 13 residues. CDR1 and CDR2 (germline): SGHAT, FQDESV (reference sequence). Trimming removed 3 bases from V and 0 bases from J, with 5 bases in between. For the CDR3, the DNA is TGTGCCAGCAGCTTGGAGATGAACACTGAAGCTTTCTTT. Protein product: CASSLEMNTEAFF. The full variable domain, in which reference TRBV11-1 and TRBJ1-1 provide the parts outside the CDR3, is EAEVAQSPRYKITEKSQAVAFWCDPISGHATLYWYRQILGQGPELLVQFQDESVVDDSQLPKDRFSAERLKGVDSTLKIQPAELGDSAMYLCASSLEMNTEAFFGQGTRLTVV.

The chain links TRBV10-3 to TRBJ2-7, with 10 positions matching TRBD1. The CDR3 has 14 amino acids. In germline, CDR1 is ENHRY, CDR2 SYGVKD. Trimming removed 8 bases from V and 2 bases from J; junction bases left unmatched: 6. The CDR3 sequence: CAIGGTGATYEQYF. The DNA for the CDR3 is TGTGCCATCGGGGGGACAGGGGCGACCTACGAGCAGTACTTC.

V is TRBV6-5 and J is TRBJ1-1; D remains ambiguous. V dropped 2 bases and J dropped 6 bases, with 10 bases sitting between them. Germline CDR1 is MNHEY and CDR2 is SVGAGI. The CDR3 covers 13 residues. CDR3 coding DNA: TGTGCCAGCAGTTACAGGAGTCGGGCTGAAGCTTTCTTT. This encodes CASSYRSRAEAFF.

The CDR3 loop reads CASTLRASGGPEQYF. DNA of the CDR3: TGCGCCAGCACACTCAGGGCTAGCGGGGGGCCCGAGCAGTACTTC. The chain employs TRBV10-1 and TRBJ2-7; 11 bases agree with TRBD2. The germline gives CDR1 WNHNN, CDR2 SYGVQD (reference sequence). With V trimmed by 7 bases and J by 6 bases, 11 bases remained unmatched. The CDR3 is 15 amino acids.

The rearrangement links TRBV27 to TRBJ2-7; no definite D call. The CDR3 consists of 13 residues. V lost 8 bases to trimming and J lost 2 bases, with 13 bases between them. Germline-derived CDR1 and CDR2 are MNHEY and SMNVEV (reference sequence). The CDR3: CASGNRVTYEQYF. DNA for the CDR3: TGTGCCAGCGGAAACCGGGTCACCTACGAGCAGTACTTC.